This T cell receptor beta chain was observed in a study of monozygotic twins with inflammatory bowel disease. Study-level results: Among IBD patients, fewer clonotypes were shared with others than among healthy twins, especially with disease activity.

The CDR3 contains 12 residues. Per germline, CDR1 GTSNPN and CDR2 SVGIG (reference sequence). As concerns this clonotype: Its antigen remains unknown.

TCRalpha and TCRbeta cDNA underwent two nested PCRs of roughly 16 and 10 cycles. Reanalyzing the 5' RACE reads, TCRdb keeps one entry per CDR3 protein, without DNA. The data include 400,000 or so distinct CDR3 sequences; the top ten clones carry more than 2%. The V call is TRBV30, the J call TRBJ2-1. Sequencing was performed on blood. This clonotype originated in a human donor with ulcerative colitis or Crohn's disease, or a healthy co-twin of an affected twin (not recorded which). The CDR3 spells CAWSVSLLEQFF. Complete variable domain (other parts from reference TRBV30 and TRBJ2-1): SQTIHQWPATLVQPVGSPLSLECTVEGTSNPNLYWYRQAAGRGLQLLFYSVGIGQISSEVPQNLSASRPQDRQFILSSKKLLLSDSGFYLCAWSVSLLEQFFGPGTRLTVL.